This T cell receptor (beta chain) was obtained from a study of CD8 T cells in Susac syndrome. The wider study: Susac syndrome patients were untreated, on corticosteroids with some adding intravenous immunoglobulin, or on intravenous immunoglobulin only.

The authors sequenced TCR beta from blood CD8+ and CD4+ T cells. CDR1 is MNHNS and CDR2 is SASEGT in the germline V gene. The CDR3 consists of 16 residues. Trimming stripped 10 bases from V and 1 base from J, with 23 bases between. RNA amounts of 0.5 to 1 ug underwent reverse transcription with random hexamers. Across 54 Vbeta and 13 Jbeta, TCR beta CDR3 was amplified with immunoSEQ multiplex PCR. TCRdb processed the immunoSEQ multiplex PCR reads anew with MiXCR; each CDR3 protein has one entry. This sample yields about 150,000 distinct CDR3 sequences, of which approximately 95% are seen a single time; around 0.13% belongs to the top ten.

This sequence joins TRBV6-1 and TRBJ2-7, with D tentatively TRBD1 or TRBD2 (6 bases each). The origin of this receptor is a human donor with Susac syndrome. The specimen sequenced was CD4+ T cells from PBMCs. CDR3 protein: CATVSTGGGGSYEQYF. The CDR3 nucleotides are TGTGCCACCGTCTCAACGGGCGGAGGGGGATCCTACGAGCAGTACTTC.